The clone carrying this TCR beta chain was seen a handful of times. The antigen remains unidentified. The table came from immunoSEQ multiplex PCR; TCRdb's copy has only in-frame clones and leaves some out. The table lists about 55,000 clones, 70% to 90% of them singletons, with over 9.5% in the top ten. This CDR3 spans 14 amino acids. V lost 3 bases and J lost 2, with 11 bases in between. Germline CDR1 is ENHRY and CDR2 is SYGVKD. These data originate in a study of OX40 agonist ivuxolimab in advanced cancers. Overall study context: It was permissible to have had prior anti-PD-1, anti-PD-L1 or anti-CTLA-4 therapy, and around 43% had some.

Study findings and constraints: Partial responders dosed at 0.1-3.0 mg/kg displayed clonal expansion ranking among the lowest.

Sequences were derived from CD4+ or CD8+ T cells sorted from blood, sampled in a trial of the OX40 agonist ivuxolimab. This chain joins TRBV10-3 and TRBJ2-7, with a tentative D call TRBD1 (6 bases). This clonotype was obtained from an adult with an advanced solid tumor such as melanoma, head and neck, liver or kidney cancer. The CDR3 here is CAISEAGETYEQYF. CDR3 sequence (DNA): TGTGCCATCAGTGAAGCAGGGGAGACCTACGAGCAGTACTTC.